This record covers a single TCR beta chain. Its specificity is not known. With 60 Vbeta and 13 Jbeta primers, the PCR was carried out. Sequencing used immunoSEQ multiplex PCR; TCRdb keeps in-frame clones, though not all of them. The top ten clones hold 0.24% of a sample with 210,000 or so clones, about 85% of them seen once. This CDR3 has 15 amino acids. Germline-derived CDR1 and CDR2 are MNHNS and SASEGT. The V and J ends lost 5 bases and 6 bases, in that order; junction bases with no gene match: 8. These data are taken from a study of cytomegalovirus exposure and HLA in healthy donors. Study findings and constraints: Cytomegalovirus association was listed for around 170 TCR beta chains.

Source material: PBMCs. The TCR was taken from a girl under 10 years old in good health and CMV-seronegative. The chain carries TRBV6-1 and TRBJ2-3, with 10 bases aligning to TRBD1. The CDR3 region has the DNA TGTGCCAGCAGTATCCGGGACAGGGGTTGGGATACGCAGTATTTT. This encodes CASSIRDRGWDTQYF.